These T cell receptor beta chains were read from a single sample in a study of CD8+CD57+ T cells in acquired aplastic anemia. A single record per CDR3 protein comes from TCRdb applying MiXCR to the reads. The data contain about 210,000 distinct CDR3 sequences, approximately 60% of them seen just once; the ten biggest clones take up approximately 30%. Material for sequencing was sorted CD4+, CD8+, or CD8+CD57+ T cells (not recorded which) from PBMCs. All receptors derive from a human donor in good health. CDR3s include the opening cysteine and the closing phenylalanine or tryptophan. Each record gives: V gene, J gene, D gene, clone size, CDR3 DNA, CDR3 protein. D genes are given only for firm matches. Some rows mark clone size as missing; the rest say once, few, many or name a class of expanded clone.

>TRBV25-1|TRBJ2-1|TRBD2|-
TGTGCCAGCAGTAGAGGCATAGCGGGGGGCAATGAGCAGTTCTTC
CASSRGIAGGNEQFF
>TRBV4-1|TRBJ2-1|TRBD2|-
TGCGCCAGCAGCCAACCTAGCGGGGGCCCAATGAAGCAGTTCTTC
CASSQPSGGPMKQFF
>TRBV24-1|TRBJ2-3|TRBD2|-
TGTGCCACCAGTGATTTGCCTAGCGGTACGCAGTATTTT
CATSDLPSGTQYF
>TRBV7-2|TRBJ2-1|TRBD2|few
TGTGCCAGCAGCTTACCGGGGGGGCAGGCGAATGAGCAGTTCTTC
CASSLPGGQANEQFF
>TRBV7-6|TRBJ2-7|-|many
TGTGCCAGCAGCTTAGCCGGGTCGGGGGGCGCGGGGGAGCAGTACTTC
CASSLAGSGGAGEQYF
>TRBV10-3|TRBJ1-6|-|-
TGTGCCATCAGAATCGAAGATAATTCACCCCTCCACTTT
CAIRIEDNSPLHF
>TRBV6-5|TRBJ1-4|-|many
TGTGCCAGCAGTTACGGGCAGTCCAATGAGGAACTGTTTTTT
CASSYGQSNEELFF
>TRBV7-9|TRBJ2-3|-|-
TGTGCCAGCAGCTCTCGGGGCCAAACAGATACGCAGTATTTT
CASSSRGQTDTQYF
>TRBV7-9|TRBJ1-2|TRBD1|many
TGTGCCAGCAGCCTCCCGGGACAGGTCTATGGCTACACCTTC
CASSLPGQVYGYTF
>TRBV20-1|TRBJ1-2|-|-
TGCAGTGCTCTGGGTGGCTATGGCTACACCTTC
CSALGGYGYTF
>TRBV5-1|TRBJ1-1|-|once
TGCGCCAGCAGCTTGGATTGGGGTAGCGCTGAAGCTTTCTTT
CASSLDWGSAEAFF
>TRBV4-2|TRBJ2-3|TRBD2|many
TGTGCCAGCAGCCACAGGACTAGCGGGAGGGCTCGGGATACGCAGTATTTT
CASSHRTSGRARDTQYF
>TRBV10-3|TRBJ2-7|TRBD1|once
TGTGCCATCAGTGAGTCGGAACAGGGGAAATACGAGCAGTACTTC
CAISESEQGKYEQYF
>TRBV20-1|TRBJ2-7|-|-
TGCAGTGCTAGGGGGCAATGGCACGAGCAGTACTTC
CSARGQWHEQYF
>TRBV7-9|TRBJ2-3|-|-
TGTGCCAGCTCCTTTGTAACGGGGGCAGATACGCAGTATTTT
CASSFVTGADTQYF
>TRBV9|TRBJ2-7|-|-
TGTGCCAGCAGCCTCCAGGGAGCTGGGGGGCGCGACGAGCAGTACTTC
CASSLQGAGGRDEQYF